The 3 T cell receptor beta chains below were found in one sample sequenced in a study of early T cells in non-severe SARS-CoV-2 infection. Each CDR3 protein is one row after TCRdb ran MiXCR on the 5' RACE reads. The sample records some 87,000 distinct CDR3 sequences, around 13% being singletons. The material sequenced was whole blood. Receptors were obtained from an adult who was a healthcare worker with PCR-confirmed SARS-CoV-2 infection or an uninfected control (not recorded which).

The V call is TRBV27, the J call TRBJ2-1; 16 bases map to TRBD2. The CDR3 loop spans 16 amino acids. CDR1 is MNHEY and CDR2 is SMNVEV in the germline V gene (reference sequence). V was clipped by 4 bases and J by 12 bases; unmatched bases: 9. CDR3 amino acids: CASSSIGTSGGAMQFF. The CDR3 DNA follows: TGTGCCAGCAGTTCGATCGGGACTAGCGGGGGGGCCATGCAGTTCTTC.

This clonotype was seen many times. The V call is TRBV2, the J call TRBJ2-7; 9 bases map to TRBD2. CDR1 is SNHLY and CDR2 is FYNNEI in the germline V gene. This CDR3 spans 15 amino acids. The J segment lost 4 bases and the V segment lost 0 bases, leaving 4 bases of the junction unmatched. The CDR3 region is CASSEALAGTYEQYF. CDR3 coding DNA: TGTGCCAGCAGTGAAGCGCTAGCGGGAACGTACGAGCAGTACTTC.

V is TRBV29-1 and J is TRBJ1-4; possible D gene TRBD1, 5 bases. The length of the CDR3 is 12 residues. The V gene lost 7 bases and the J gene lost 7 bases, with 13 bases spanning the gap. CDR1 and CDR2 from the germline V gene are SQVTM and ANQGSEA. The CDR3 spells CSAAGGAEKLFF. The CDR3 region has the DNA TGCAGCGCGGCGGGGGGAGCTGAAAAACTGTTTTTT. Full variable domain (remainder filled in from reference TRBV29-1 and TRBJ1-4): SAVISQKPSRDICQRGTSLTIQCQVDSQVTMMFWYRQQPGQSLTLIATANQGSEATYESGFVIDKFPISRPNLTFSTLTVSNMSPEDSSIYLCSAAGGAEKLFFGSGTQLSVL.